The source of this TCR beta chain is a study of radiotherapy plus CTLA-4 blockade in lung cancer. Whole-study context: Across the patients, objective responses occurred in approximately 20%, and disease control in under 40%. Points from the study as a whole: Blood saw expansion of tumor-derived TCR clones after radiotherapy plus ipilimumab.

Chemo-refractory metastatic non-small-cell lung cancer patients were treated with focal radiation plus CTLA-4 blockade with ipilimumab. Concerning this clone: No antigen is known for it.

Libraries were prepared by immunoSEQ multiplex PCR; TCRdb keeps only in-frame clonotypes and omits some of them. The table shows about 88,000 clones, with approximately 79% occurring only once. CDR3 length equals 14 residues. CDR1 is MNHEY and CDR2 is SMNVEV in the germline V gene (reference sequence). Losses at the gene ends were 8 bases for V and 7 bases for J; bases not matched to a gene: 7. The TCR sequence derives from a human donor with non-small cell lung cancer that progressed on radiotherapy plus ipilimumab. The rearrangement uses TRBV27 and TRBJ1-6; 8 nucleotides align to TRBD1. The sample here was peripheral blood, taken from a patient treated with radiotherapy plus ipilimumab. CDR3 in DNA: TGTGCCAGCGGGTTCGGACAGGGAAATTCACCCCTCCACTTT. Translating gives CASGFGQGNSPLHF.